This T cell receptor beta chain was recovered during a study of cytomegalovirus exposure and HLA in healthy donors. 13 Jbeta primers and 60 Vbeta primers were used for the PCR. Authors' methods: In a later analysis, the count reached about 75 million unique TCR beta chains, with about 11 million shared. The table came from immunoSEQ multiplex PCR; TCRdb's copy has only in-frame clones and leaves some out. The D gene and trimming were derived from the DNA, and the V and J assignments and clone size from that table. The table counts 45,000 to 70,000 clones; 12% lies in the top ten. CDR1 is MGHRA and CDR2 is YSYEKL in the germline V gene. The CDR3 loop spans 17 amino acids. Note on this clone: Its antigen remains unidentified. The junction differs from germline at one of its ends, possibly a read error. The sample contains more than one DNA sequence encoding this CDR3.

Findings and limits, study-wide: In a later analysis, compared with equally common non-associated chains, HLA-associated beta chains were more expanded. Later, an analysis found that common viral pathogens appeared to be linked with several of the most significant clusters. 150 or so TCR beta chains were listed as cytomegalovirus-associated.

This sequence originates from a woman in her twenties or thirties in good health and CMV-seropositive. What was sequenced was PBMCs. The chain employs TRBV4-1 and TRBJ2-1, with 14 bases lining up with TRBD2. The CDR3 nucleotides read TGCGCCAGCAGTCAAGGGACTAGCGGGAGACGAGGCAATGAGCAGTTCTTC. Amino acids: CASSQGTSGRRGNEQFF.